This T cell receptor beta chain was identified in a study of blood T cell repertoires in COVID-19. Looking at the study overall: Researchers got acute and convalescent COVID-19 samples from the United States, Italy and Spain. PBMCs, B-cell-depleted T cells, or T cells provided the cDNA or gDNA that made up the material.

The CDR3 is 14 residues long. The germline V gene has CDR1 SGDLS and CDR2 YYNGEE. V trimming: 6 bases; J trimming: 2 bases; junction bases outside the gene matches: 5. In the original analysis: Amplification with reference gene primers provided the estimates of nucleated cell counts. Generated by immunoSEQ multiplex PCR, the TCRdb table keeps only in-frame clones and is missing some. For V, J and clone size, that table is used; D and trimming come from the DNA. The table lists about 260,000 clones, about 89% of them singletons. V gene TRBV9 combines with J gene TRBJ1-2, with 9 bases aligning to TRBD1. The TCR sequence derives from a woman between 45 and 60 years old with acute or convalescent COVID-19. Sample: peripheral blood. CDR3 bases: TGTGCCAGCAACCGGGGACAGGGAAACTATGGCTACACCTTC. Translated: CASNRGQGNYGYTF.